These T cell receptor beta chains were read from a single sample in a study of CD8 T cells in ankylosing spondylitis. TCRdb re-called the 5' RACE reads through MiXCR, storing one row per CDR3 protein. The top ten clones hold approximately 3% of a sample with about 130,000 distinct CDR3 sequences, around 15% of them seen once. Sequenced input: blood, either unsorted or a sorted T cell fraction (not recorded which). These receptors all come from a female donor with ankylosing spondylitis or in good health (not recorded which). Both conserved end residues are part of each CDR3. The order of the fields is D gene, V gene, clone size, J gene, CDR3 DNA, CDR3 protein. D genes are given only for firm matches. Size is stated for part of the rows, as once, few or many counts, or as a class when the clone is expanded.

d_gene: NA
v_gene: TRBV29-1
abundance: many
j_gene: TRBJ2-5
CDR3nt: TGCAGCGTTGAAATCAGGGTTCAAGAGACCCAGTACTTC
CDR3aa: CSVEIRVQETQYF

d_gene: TRBD2
v_gene: TRBV6-2/TRBV6-3
abundance: NA
j_gene: TRBJ2-1
CDR3nt: TGTGCCAGCAGCGGGACTAGCCCCCACAATGAGCAGTTCTTC
CDR3aa: CASSGTSPHNEQFF

d_gene: NA
v_gene: TRBV7-2
abundance: few
j_gene: TRBJ1-2
CDR3nt: TGTGCCAGCAGCTCCCGGACATCGAGTCGGACCTTC
CDR3aa: CASSSRTSSRTF

d_gene: NA
v_gene: TRBV20-1
abundance: many
j_gene: TRBJ1-6
CDR3nt: TGCAGTGCTAGAGGCTTTTCGGATAATTCACCCCTCCACTTT
CDR3aa: CSARGFSDNSPLHF

d_gene: NA
v_gene: TRBV7-2
abundance: NA
j_gene: TRBJ2-1
CDR3nt: TGTGCCAGCAGCGGGAGTTCCTACAATGAGCAGTTCTTC
CDR3aa: CASSGSSYNEQFF

d_gene: NA
v_gene: TRBV5-1
abundance: many
j_gene: TRBJ2-6
CDR3nt: TGCGCCAGCAGCTTGGCAGGGGCTGGGGCCAACGTCCTGACTTTC
CDR3aa: CASSLAGAGANVLTF

d_gene: NA
v_gene: TRBV7-2
abundance: few
j_gene: TRBJ2-5
CDR3nt: TGTGCCAGCAGCTTCCGCGGGGACCAAGAGACCCAGTACTTC
CDR3aa: CASSFRGDQETQYF

d_gene: NA
v_gene: TRBV30
abundance: NA
j_gene: TRBJ2-1
CDR3nt: TGTGCCTGGAGTGTCATGGCCTACAATGAGCAGTTCTTC
CDR3aa: CAWSVMAYNEQFF

d_gene: TRBD2
v_gene: TRBV23-1
abundance: NA
j_gene: TRBJ2-1
CDR3nt: TGCGCCAGCAGTCACCGAGGGTTTGCGGGAGGACCCAATGAGCAGTTCTTC
CDR3aa: CASSHRGFAGGPNEQFF

d_gene: TRBD1
v_gene: TRBV19
abundance: NA
j_gene: TRBJ1-5
CDR3nt: TGTGCCAGTAGTACCACACACAGGGGAAGACAGCCCCAGCATTTT
CDR3aa: CASSTTHRGRQPQHF

d_gene: NA
v_gene: TRBV5-1
abundance: NA
j_gene: TRBJ1-3
CDR3nt: TGCGCCAACAGCCCTGGGGTAGCTGGAAACACCATATATTTT
CDR3aa: CANSPGVAGNTIYF

d_gene: TRBD2
v_gene: TRBV12-3/TRBV12-4
abundance: few
j_gene: TRBJ2-1
CDR3nt: TGTGCCAGCAGCAGTAGCGGGGGGGCGTTTGAGCAGTTCTTC
CDR3aa: CASSSSGGAFEQFF